Listed below are T cell receptor beta chains from one sample, sequenced in a study of T cell changes during pregnancy in multiple sclerosis. Generated by immunoSEQ multiplex PCR, the TCRdb table keeps only in-frame clones and is missing some. In the table there are around 35,000 clones, about nine tenths of which are singletons. The source material was CD8+ T cells from peripheral blood mononuclear cells, sampled in the first trimester of pregnancy. The receptors stem from a female donor with multiple sclerosis, enrolled in a pregnancy study. The CDR3 runs from the conserved cysteine through the conserved F or W. Fields, in order: CDR3 length, D gene, J gene, V gene, clone size, CDR3 DNA, CDR3 protein. The D gene is left open where the match is weak. Expanded clones are given a class, and other clones once, few, many or no size at all.

>16|TRBD2|TRBJ2-2|TRBV29-1|.
TGCAGCGTTGTGCTTAGCGGGAGGGGGAACACCGGGGAGCTGTTTTTT
CSVVLSGRGNTGELFF
>13|.|TRBJ1-1|TRBV30|.
TGTGCCTGGAGTGTGGGCGGGCCCCCTGAAGCTTTCTTT
CAWSVGGPPEAFF
>15|.|TRBJ2-2|TRBV7-9|.
TGTGCCAGCAGCCCTCGGACTGAAAACACCGGGGAGCTGTTTTTT
CASSPRTENTGELFF
>14|.|TRBJ2-7|TRBV18|medium-sized
TGTGCCAGCTCACCACCGGTCCGCGTCTACGAGCAGTACTTC
CASSPPVRVYEQYF
>12|.|TRBJ2-7|TRBV7-9|.
TGTGCCAGCAGCAAAGCTGGTTCCGAGCAGTACTTC
CASSKAGSEQYF
>13|.|TRBJ2-5|TRBV30|few
TGTGCCTGGAGTTGGTCACAGGGAGAGACCCAGTACTTC
CAWSWSQGETQYF
>13|TRBD1|TRBJ1-4|TRBV9|.
TGTGCCAGCAGCTTAGGGGGCGATGAAAAACTGTTTTTT
CASSLGGDEKLFF
>16|.|TRBJ1-1|TRBV7-9|.
TGTGCCAGCAGCTTCAAACGACAGATTCCGAACACTGAAGCTTTCTTT
CASSFKRQIPNTEAFF
>19|.|TRBJ2-1|TRBV2|.
TGTGCCAGCAGGGAGCGGCCTACTTACTTTCCCAGCTCCTACAATGAGCAGTTCTTC
CASRERPTYFPSSYNEQFF
>17|TRBD2|TRBJ2-7|TRBV27|.
TGTGCCAGCAGTCTGCAATCGACTAGCGGGAGGGCCCACGAGCAGTACTTC
CASSLQSTSGRAHEQYF
>15|.|TRBJ2-3|TRBV5-5|.
TGTGCCAGCAGCTTGGCCCGGACGGGGACAGATACGCAGTATTTT
CASSLARTGTDTQYF
>15|.|TRBJ1-4|TRBV11-2|.
TGTGCCAGCAGCCCCCTTTCGGGGGTGGGTGAAAAACTGTTTTTT
CASSPLSGVGEKLFF
>16|TRBD1|TRBJ2-1|TRBV2|.
TGTGCCAGCAGTGAAGGGGACAGGGGCTCCTACAATGAGCAGTTCTTC
CASSEGDRGSYNEQFF
>15|.|TRBJ2-1|TRBV7-2|.
TGTGCCAGCAGCCCTCCGGGAGCGGAGGGGTCTGAGCAGTTCTTC
CASSPPGAEGSEQFF
>13|TRBD1|TRBJ2-7|TRBV28|once
TGTGCCAGCAGTCAACAGGGGACGGACGAGCAGTACTTC
CASSQQGTDEQYF
>15|.|TRBJ1-1|TRBV9|.
TGTGCCAGCAGCTTAACACAGCGACAAGCGGGTGAAGCTTTCTTT
CASSLTQRQAGEAFF
>15|.|TRBJ2-2|TRBV9|.
TGTGCCAGCAGCCCGCGGACAGAATACACCGGGGAGCTGTTTTTT
CASSPRTEYTGELFF
>15|TRBD1|TRBJ2-4|TRBV4-1|.
TGCGCCAGCAGCCAACTGTGGACAGGGGATGACATTCAGTACTTC
CASSQLWTGDDIQYF
>14|.|TRBJ2-7|TRBV27|.
TGTGCCAGCAGTTTTATAGCCAGCTCCTACGAGCAGTACTTC
CASSFIASSYEQYF
>15|.|TRBJ1-1|TRBV5-4|.
TGTGCCAGCAGCTCAGAAACAGGGTATATCACTGAAGCTTTCTTT
CASSSETGYITEAFF
>12|.|TRBJ2-7|TRBV2|.
TGTGCCAGCAGTGAATATGGCAACGAGCAGTACTTC
CASSEYGNEQYF
>14|TRBD2|TRBJ2-3|TRBV9|.
TGTGCCAGCAGCGTACTAGCGGGAGGAGATACGCAGTATTTT
CASSVLAGGDTQYF
>16|.|TRBJ2-1|TRBV7-8|.
TGTGCCAGCAGCCTGCTCATTGCGGGATCGGGCAATGAGCAGTTCTTC
CASSLLIAGSGNEQFF
>14|.|TRBJ2-2|TRBV7-9|.
TGTGCCAGCAGCTTACCCGTGAACACCGGGGAGCTGTTTTTT
CASSLPVNTGELFF
>13|.|TRBJ2-7|TRBV2|.
TGTGCCAGCAGCGTAGCCCGGACATACGAGCAGTACTTC
CASSVARTYEQYF
>15|TRBD1|TRBJ2-7|TRBV5-1|.
TGCGCCAGCAGCCTGGACAGGGACGGGGCCTACGAGCAGTACTTC
CASSLDRDGAYEQYF
>21|.|TRBJ1-5|TRBV18|.
TGTGCCAGCTCACCGGCAGAGTGGATTGCCGGGGTTTGGGCCAACAATCAGCCCCAGCATTTT
CASSPAEWIAGVWANNQPQHF
>14|.|TRBJ2-1|TRBV27|once
TGTGCCAGCAGTCTCAGGGGTCACTACAATGAGCAGTTCTTC
CASSLRGHYNEQFF
>15|TRBD2|TRBJ2-5|TRBV5-1|.
TGCGCCAGCAGCCCGGGACTAGGAGTCAAAGAGACCCAGTACTTC
CASSPGLGVKETQYF
>17|TRBD1|TRBJ1-2|TRBV7-9|.
TGTGCCAGCAGCTTACCCACGCACGACAGGGATTCCTATGGCTACACCTTC
CASSLPTHDRDSYGYTF
>14|.|TRBJ2-7|TRBV28|.
TGTGCCAGCAGTTTGGAGTCAGGGATCTACGAGCAGTACTTC
CASSLESGIYEQYF
>15|TRBD2|TRBJ2-5|TRBV7-8|once
TGTGCCAGCAGCTTCCCGCGGGAGTACCAAGAGACCCAGTACTTC
CASSFPREYQETQYF
>18|TRBD2|TRBJ2-3|TRBV7-6|.
TGTGCCAGCAGCCTTAGGTGGACTAGCGGGACCCCCACAGATACGCAGTATTTT
CASSLRWTSGTPTDTQYF
>16|TRBD2|TRBJ2-1|TRBV19|.
TGTGCCAGTAGCCCCTCTGGGACTAGAGTTGGAAATGAGCAGTTCTTC
CASSPSGTRVGNEQFF
>13|TRBD2|TRBJ2-7|TRBV29-1|once
TGCAGCGTTGAGGGACTAGAGGCCTACGAGCAGTACTTC
CSVEGLEAYEQYF
>15|.|TRBJ1-2|TRBV7-8|.
TGTGCCAGCAGCTTTTTCCAGGGGCGCGCCTATGGCTACACCTTC
CASSFFQGRAYGYTF
>12|.|TRBJ1-1|TRBV9|.
TGTGCCAGCAGCACCGGGGACACTGAAGCTTTCTTT
CASSTGDTEAFF
>14|TRBD1|TRBJ2-1|TRBV15|.
TGTGCCACCAGCGGAGACAGGGGCCACAATGAGCAGTTCTTC
CATSGDRGHNEQFF
>17|TRBD2|TRBJ2-2|TRBV9|.
TGTGCCAGCAGCGACCCCCAAGCGGGAGGGAACACCGGGGAGCTGTTTTTT
CASSDPQAGGNTGELFF
>17|TRBD2|TRBJ2-7|TRBV27|.
TGTGCCAGCAGTTTAAAGGGACTAGCGGGAACTTTCTACGAGCAGTACTTC
CASSLKGLAGTFYEQYF
>13|.|TRBJ2-1|TRBV4-3|.
TGCGCCAGCAGCCAATTAGTTTCTAATGAGCAGTTCTTC
CASSQLVSNEQFF
>15|.|TRBJ1-5|TRBV15|.
TGTGCCACCAGCTTGGACAGACAATTCAATCAGCCCCAGCATTTT
CATSLDRQFNQPQHF
>16|TRBD2|TRBJ2-1|TRBV25-1|.
TGTGCCAGCAGTGAATTTGAGACTAGCGGTAACAATGAGCAGTTCTTC
CASSEFETSGNNEQFF
>13|.|TRBJ1-5|TRBV6-5|.
TGTGCCAGCAGTTGGGGGGGCTCTCAGCCCCAGCATTTT
CASSWGGSQPQHF
>14|TRBD2|TRBJ2-7|TRBV4-1|.
TGCGCCAGCAGCCCACTAGCGGGAGGGTACGAGCAGTACTTC
CASSPLAGGYEQYF
>16|.|TRBJ2-5|TRBV7-7|once
TGTGCTAGCAGATTACTCGACCAACAGGACCAAGAGACCCAGTACTTC
CASRLLDQQDQETQYF